One T cell receptor beta chain is described in this entry. The target antigen is unknown. The iRepertoire multiplex PCR system with TCR subtype-specific primers built both bulk and single-cell libraries. Bulk TCR beta libraries came from multiplex PCR with V, D, J primers. Each sample contributed roughly 95-550 ng of RNA for bulk libraries. From its re-call of the multiplex PCR reads, TCRdb lists each CDR3 protein once, without DNA. The sample's table shows about 2,800 distinct CDR3 sequences. The sample belongs to a study of T cells in severe cutaneous drug reactions. The patients sequenced had a carbamazepine-induced Stevens-Johnson syndrome or toxic epidermal necrolysis reaction. Looked up from germline, CDR1 is ENHRY and CDR2 is SYGVKD. CDR3 size: 15 residues. Regarding the study as a whole: TRBV12-4 use rose strongly in carbamazepine-induced Stevens-Johnson syndrome or toxic epidermal necrolysis, averaging about 30% in blister cells and about 5.1% in PBMC. Tolerant-control and healthy-donor PBMC lacked or rarely had the public CDR3 found in blisters.

The chain joins TRBV10-3 to TRBJ1-1; TCRdb's D call of TRBD1 is untestable without DNA. The sequenced material came from cells from a skin blister. The receptor's source is a human donor with toxic epidermal necrolysis, a severe cutaneous drug reaction. CDR3 region: CAISEQDRVNTEAFF.